This TCR beta chain was sequenced for a study of CD8+ T cells in alopecia areata. The study's findings and limits: Numerous expanded lesional clones remained in scalp and blood during tofacitinib. Clonality in the scalp and expanded CD8+ clones ranked among the top 100 were significantly decreased by tofacitinib.

V was shortened by 2 bases and J by 0 bases, with 8 bases between the two germline ends. CDR1 is MGHDK and CDR2 is SYGVNS in the germline V gene. This CDR3 spans 15 amino acids. Isolated RNA was reverse transcribed into cDNA used as the sequencing template. Assay used: immunoSEQ multiplex PCR; TCRdb lists only in-frame clones, some missing. The data hold 150,000 to 200,000 clones, with approximately 62% observed a single time. Of note for this clone: Antigen specificity is unknown.

Specified treatment: oral pan-JAK inhibitor, 5-10 mg twice daily. The receptor was isolated from a human donor with alopecia areata. The rearrangement joins TRBV25-1 to TRBJ2-1; tentative D call: TRBD2 (6 bases). The sample consisted of CD4+ T cells sorted from blood, taken at week 24, from a patient treated with tofacitinib. As DNA, the CDR3 is TGTGCCAGCAGTGAACTAGCGAGCTCCTACAATGAGCAGTTCTTC. It encodes CASSELASSYNEQFF.